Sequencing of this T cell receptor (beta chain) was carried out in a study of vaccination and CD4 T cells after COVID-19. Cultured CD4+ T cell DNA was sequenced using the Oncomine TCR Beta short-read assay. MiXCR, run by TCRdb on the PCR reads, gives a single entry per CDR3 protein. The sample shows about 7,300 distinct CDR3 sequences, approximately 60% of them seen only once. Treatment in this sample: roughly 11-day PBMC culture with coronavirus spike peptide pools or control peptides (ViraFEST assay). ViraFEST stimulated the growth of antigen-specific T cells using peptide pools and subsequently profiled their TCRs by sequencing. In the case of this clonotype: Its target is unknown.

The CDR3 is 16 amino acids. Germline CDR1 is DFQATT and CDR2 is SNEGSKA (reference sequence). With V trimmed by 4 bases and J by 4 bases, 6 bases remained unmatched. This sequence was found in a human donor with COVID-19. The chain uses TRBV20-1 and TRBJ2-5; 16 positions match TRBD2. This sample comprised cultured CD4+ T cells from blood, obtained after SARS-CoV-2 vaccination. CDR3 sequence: CSATGLAGGPGETQYF. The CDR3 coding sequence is TGCAGTGCTACGGGACTAGCGGGGGGGCCGGGAGAGACCCAGTACTTC.